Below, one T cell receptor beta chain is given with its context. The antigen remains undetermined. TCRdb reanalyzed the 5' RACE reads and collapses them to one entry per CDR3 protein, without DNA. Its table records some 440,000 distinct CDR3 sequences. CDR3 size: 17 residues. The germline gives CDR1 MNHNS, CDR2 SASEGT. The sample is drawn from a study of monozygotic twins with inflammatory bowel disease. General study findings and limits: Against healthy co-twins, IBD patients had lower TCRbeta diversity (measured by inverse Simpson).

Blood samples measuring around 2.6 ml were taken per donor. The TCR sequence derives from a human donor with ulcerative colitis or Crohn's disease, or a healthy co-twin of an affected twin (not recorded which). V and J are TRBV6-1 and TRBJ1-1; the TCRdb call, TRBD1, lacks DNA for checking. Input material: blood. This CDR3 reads CASSGDLVGQMNTEAFF.